Listed here are 30 T cell receptor beta chains from one sample, sequenced in a study of T cell responses to AZD1222 COVID-19 vaccine. Repertoires were generated with immunoSEQ multiplex PCR, while TCRdb's copy carries only in-frame clones and drops some. The sample has fewer than 150,000 clones, roughly 87% seen once. This specimen was peripheral blood, taken 28 days after the second AZD1222 dose. These receptors came from an adult who received the AZD1222 COVID-19 vaccine.

The chain has TRBV28 and TRBJ1-1, with D possibly matching TRBD1 (5 bases). This CDR3 is 13 amino acids long. Germline V gives CDR1 MDHEN, CDR2 SYDVKM. Trimming shortened V by 6 bases and J by 1 base, and 9 bases separated the two germline ends. CDR3: CASSWGENTEAFF. The DNA for the CDR3 is TGTGCCAGCAGCTGGGGGGAGAACACTGAAGCTTTCTTT.

The V and J genes are TRBV7-9 and TRBJ1-2; TRBD1 might be the D (5 bases). The CDR3 is 15 amino acids. V was clipped by 1 base and J by 4 bases, with 13 bases between them. The germline V gene encodes CDR1 SEHNR and CDR2 FQNEAQ (reference sequence). For the CDR3, the DNA is TGTGCCAGCAGCTTAGGAGATAGGGGCGGCTATGGCTACACCTTC. Translating it yields CASSLGDRGGYGYTF.

This rearrangement joins TRBV2 to TRBJ1-5, with 7 nucleotides matching TRBD1. This CDR3 has 14 amino acids. Germline assignment: CDR1 SNHLY and CDR2 FYNNEI. Losses at the gene ends were 4 bases for V and 3 bases for J; bases not matched to a gene: 3. The CDR3, as DNA: TGTGCCAGCAGTGGCAGGGGGGACAATCAGCCCCAGCATTTT. Protein: CASSGRGDNQPQHF.

The chain employs TRBV4-3 and TRBJ1-1; 7 nucleotides match TRBD1. V gave up 0 bases and J gave up 7 bases; unmatched junction bases: 5. Germline CDR1 and CDR2: LGHNA and YSLEER. This CDR3 spans 14 amino acids. The CDR3 region is CASSQDGQGVEAFF. As DNA, the CDR3 is TGCGCCAGCAGCCAAGATGGGCAGGGGGTTGAAGCTTTCTTT.

This clone showed up just a few times. This chain uses TRBV10-1 with TRBJ2-7; D not certain. Germline CDR1 is WNHNN and CDR2 is SYGVQD (reference sequence). This CDR3 contains 15 residues. V was trimmed by 0 bases and J by 3 bases, leaving 12 bases between them. CDR3 in DNA: TGCGCCAGCAGTGAGTCGTGGGGTTCGTTCTACGAGCAGTACTTC. Protein sequence: CASSESWGSFYEQYF.

The chain has TRBV12-3 or TRBV12-4 and TRBJ2-2; D unresolved. Trimming cost V 2 bases and J 7 bases, with 8 bases left between them. The CDR3 is made up of 13 amino acids. CDR3 in amino acids: CASSLMPSGELFF. CDR3 bases: TGTGCCAGCAGTTTAATGCCTAGCGGGGAGCTGTTTTTT.

This chain connects TRBV7-2 to TRBJ1-5; D gene ambiguous. Germline values: CDR1 SGHTA, CDR2 FQGNSA. Trimming stripped 5 bases from V and 2 bases from J, with 13 bases between. The CDR3 has 15 amino acids. Here the CDR3 reads CASSPEGTGNQPQHF. For the CDR3, the DNA is TGTGCCAGCAGCCCTGAGGGAACAGGCAATCAGCCCCAGCATTTT.

J is TRBJ1-4 and V is TRBV2; TRBD1 aligns across 7 bases. The CDR3 contains 15 residues. CDR1 SNHLY and CDR2 FYNNEI come from the germline V gene. With V trimmed by 6 bases and J by 3 bases, 7 bases remained unmatched. In nucleotides, the CDR3 is TGTGCCAGCAGATCGCAGGGGGTAGCTAATGAAAAACTGTTTTTT. Translated: CASRSQGVANEKLFF.

This chain links TRBV5-1 with TRBJ2-2; no clear D. From germline, CDR1 is SGHRS and CDR2 YFSETQ. The CDR3 is 16 amino acids. The V end lost 1 base, the J end lost 6 bases, and 16 bases lay between the germline ends. The CDR3 DNA follows: TGCGCCAGCAGCTTGCCCCCAGGCGGTTTTGCCGGGGAGCTGTTTTTT. Encoded protein: CASSLPPGGFAGELFF.

The chain joins TRBV28 to TRBJ2-3; TRBD1 aligns across 8 bases. The CDR3 contains 15 residues. After removal of 7 bases from V and 3 bases from J, the junction contained 9 bases not matched to a gene. The germline CDR1 and CDR2 sequences are MDHEN and SYDVKM. In DNA form, the CDR3 reads TGTGCCAGCACCGAGACAGGGGTGGGGACAGATACGCAGTATTTT. Residues: CASTETGVGTDTQYF.

The V and J genes are TRBV15 and TRBJ2-5; TRBD1 matches at 11 bases. The V segment lost 1 base and the J segment 5 bases; nucleotides outside the gene matches: 9. Germline V lookup: CDR1 LNHNV, CDR2 YYDKDF (reference sequence). This CDR3 has 17 residues. CDR3 sequence (DNA): TGTGCCACCAGCAGAGGGTGGGGACAGGGGGTGCGGGAGACCCAGTACTTC. Translating it yields CATSRGWGQGVRETQYF.

The chain uses TRBV7-8 and TRBJ2-5; 8 nucleotides agree with TRBD1. Germline lookup yields CDR1 SGHVS and CDR2 FQNEAQ. The CDR3 covers 15 residues. The V gene end was trimmed by 1 base and the J gene end by 5 bases; junction bases not matched to a gene: 6. As DNA, the CDR3 is TGTGCCAGCAGCTTAGGCAGGGGGCGCGGCGAGACCCAGTACTTC. It specifies CASSLGRGRGETQYF.

V usage is TRBV30 and J usage is TRBJ1-4; unclear D gene. Trimming took off 2 bases at V and 5 bases at J, with 9 bases between the two ends. CDR1 is GTSNPN and CDR2 is SVGIG in the germline V gene (reference sequence). CDR3 length equals 13 residues. The chain's CDR3 is CAWSFKGNEKLFF. The CDR3 DNA follows: TGTGCCTGGAGTTTTAAAGGGAATGAAAAACTGTTTTTT. The complete variable domain, with remaining parts taken from reference TRBV30 and TRBJ1-4, reads SQTIHQWPATLVQPVGSPLSLECTVEGTSNPNLYWYRQAAGRGLQLLFYSVGIGQISSEVPQNLSASRPQDRQFILSSKKLLLSDSGFYLCAWSFKGNEKLFFGSGTQLSVL.

The V and J genes are TRBV6-5 and TRBJ2-1, with 9 bases lining up with TRBD2. V gave up 2 bases and J gave up 6 bases; unmatched junction bases: 2. The germline CDR1 and CDR2 sequences are MNHEY and SVGAGI. CDR3 length: 14 residues. The CDR3 DNA sequence: TGTGCCAGCAGTTACGAGCGGGGGGTCAATGAGCAGTTCTTC. Protein sequence: CASSYERGVNEQFF.

V gene TRBV30 combines with J gene TRBJ2-7, with D possibly TRBD1 on 6 matching bases. CDR1 and CDR2 (germline): GTSNPN, SVGIG (reference sequence). The CDR3 covers 13 residues. The V end was cut by 4 bases, the J end by 0 bases, with 10 bases between. The CDR3 bases are TGTGCCTGGACAGAGGGGGTCTCCTACGAGCAGTACTTC. The encoded protein is CAWTEGVSYEQYF.

The chain couples TRBV30 to TRBJ1-2, with TRBD1 as a possible D gene (5 bases). Trimming removed 0 bases from V and 8 bases from J, with 10 bases in between. The CDR3 runs to 12 residues. The germline CDR1 and CDR2 sequences are GTSNPN and SVGIG (reference sequence). As DNA, the CDR3 is TGTGCCTGGAGTGTAACTGGGGCGGGCTACACCTTC. Translating gives CAWSVTGAGYTF.

The gene calls are TRBV23-1 and TRBJ1-3; TRBD1 aligns across 8 bases. TRBV23-1 qualifies as an ORF whose function is uncertain. This CDR3 is 14 amino acids long. V was pared by 8 bases and J by 0 bases, with 3 bases of the junction left unmatched. CDR3 sequence reads: CASEDRDSGNTIYF. The CDR3 DNA reads as TGCGCCAGCGAGGACAGGGACTCTGGAAACACCATATATTTT.

The chain combines TRBV18 with TRBJ1-4, with a possible D match to TRBD1 (5 bases). The germline CDR1 and CDR2 sequences are KGHSH and LQKENI. V lost 6 bases to trimming and J lost 0 bases, with 11 bases between them. CDR3 length: 15 amino acids. The DNA for the CDR3 is TGTGCCAGCTCCTCGCTAGGGGCAACTAATGAAAAACTGTTTTTT. Protein: CASSSLGATNEKLFF.

The V and J genes are TRBV11-1 and TRBJ2-5; 10 bases map to TRBD1. Trimming took 5 bases from V and 4 from J; bases not matched to a gene: 7. Germline V gene lookup returns CDR1 SGHAT and CDR2 FQDESV (reference sequence). The CDR3 spans 15 residues. The CDR3 DNA sequence: TGTGCCAGCAGCCCTAGACAGGGGGCTCGAGAGACCCAGTACTTC. Amino acid sequence: CASSPRQGARETQYF.

V is TRBV7-9 and J is TRBJ1-6; possible D gene TRBD1, 5 bases. V shed 5 bases and J shed 7 bases, with 12 bases lying between them. CDR3 length equals 14 residues. Germline CDR1 and CDR2: SEHNR and FQNEAQ (reference sequence). CDR3: CASSPGQNNSPLHF. As DNA, the CDR3 is TGTGCCAGCAGCCCCGGACAAAACAATTCACCCCTCCACTTT.

The CDR3 region has the DNA TGTGCCATCAGTGAGGTTCCCAGGGCAGGGATCTATGGCTACACCTTC. The encoded protein is CAISEVPRAGIYGYTF. The rearrangement uses TRBV10-3 and TRBJ1-2, with a weak D call TRBD1 (5 bases). This CDR3 has 16 amino acids. The germline CDR1 and CDR2 sequences are ENHRY and SYGVKD. V shed 2 bases and J shed 4 bases, with 17 bases lying between them.

The genes are TRBV3-1 (or the pseudogene TRBV3-2) and TRBJ1-3, with D uncertain. Trimming shortened V by 0 bases and J by 4 bases, and 7 bases separated the two germline ends. The CDR3 totals 14 residues. The germline V gene encodes CDR1 LGHDT and CDR2 YNNKEL (reference sequence). CDR3: CASSQEGGGNTIYF. The DNA for the CDR3 is TGTGCCAGCAGCCAAGAAGGAGGAGGAAACACCATATATTTT.

The chain has TRBV6-5 and TRBJ1-2; D ambiguous. CDR1 and CDR2 from the germline V gene are MNHEY and SVGAGI. V lost 6 bases, J lost 4 bases, and 9 bases lay in between. The CDR3 consists of 12 residues. In nucleotides, the CDR3 is TGTGCCAGCAGCCCCGGCCCCTATGGCTACACCTTC. Translated, it gives CASSPGPYGYTF.

The chain is built from TRBV7-6 and TRBJ2-7; 7 bases match TRBD1. The germline CDR1 and CDR2 sequences are SGHVS and FNYEAQ. The CDR3 totals 17 residues. With 0 bases clipped from V and 0 bases from J, the junction kept 8 bases outside the gene matches. In DNA form, the CDR3 reads TGTGCCAGCAGCTTAGCGGGAAACAGGGGAAGCTCCTACGAGCAGTACTTC. Its protein product is CASSLAGNRGSSYEQYF.

The chain employs TRBV3-1 (or the pseudogene TRBV3-2) and TRBJ2-3, with TRBD2 as a possible D gene (6 bases). This CDR3 has 17 residues. Germline assignment: CDR1 LGHDT and CDR2 YNNKEL (reference sequence). Trimming stripped 1 base from V and 6 bases from J, with 20 bases between. The CDR3 nucleotides are TGTGCCAGCAGCCAAGTCTTCGGGTCGGCGGGACGCGATACGCAGTATTTT. This sequence encodes CASSQVFGSAGRDTQYF.

The chain joins TRBV3-1 (or the pseudogene TRBV3-2) to TRBJ1-5; D is possibly TRBD1 (5 bases). From germline, CDR1 is LGHDT and CDR2 YNNKEL (reference sequence). The CDR3 has 13 amino acids. V lost 3 bases, J lost 6 bases, and 9 bases lay in between. This CDR3 reads CASSQGGSQPQHF. CDR3 DNA: TGTGCCAGCAGCCAGGGGGGGAGTCAGCCCCAGCATTTT.

V usage is TRBV10-2 and J usage is TRBJ1-2, with TRBD1 identical over 8 bases. Germline CDR1 and CDR2: WSHSY and SAAADI. The CDR3 covers 13 residues. With 6 bases clipped from V and 2 bases from J, the junction kept 2 bases outside the gene matches. CDR3 nucleotide sequence: TGCGCCAGCAGACAGGGGGAAAACTATGGCTACACCTTC. The encoded protein is CASRQGENYGYTF.

This clone came up a few times. The chain joins TRBV12-3 or TRBV12-4 to TRBJ2-4; D ambiguous. The V and J ends lost 3 bases and 6 bases respectively, with 6 bases between them. There are 12 residues in the CDR3. Here the CDR3 reads CASSFGLNIQYF. DNA of the CDR3: TGTGCCAGCAGTTTCGGCCTAAACATTCAGTACTTC.

The CDR3 DNA sequence: TGCAGCGTTGGGGACGGGACAGCTAATGAAAAACTGTTTTTT. Its translation: CSVGDGTANEKLFF. V usage is TRBV29-1 and J usage is TRBJ1-4; 7 positions match TRBD1. Germline V lookup: CDR1 SQVTM, CDR2 ANQGSEA. The CDR3 spans 14 residues. The ends lost 4 bases at V and 3 bases at J; junction bases unmatched: 5. The entire variable domain, with the rest obtained from reference TRBV29-1 and TRBJ1-4, is as follows: SAVISQKPSRDICQRGTSLTIQCQVDSQVTMMFWYRQQPGQSLTLIATANQGSEATYESGFVIDKFPISRPNLTFSTLTVSNMSPEDSSIYLCSVGDGTANEKLFFGSGTQLSVL.

The V and J genes are TRBV27 and TRBJ2-2; possible D gene TRBD2, 6 bases. The CDR3 is 15 residues long. CDR1 MNHEY and CDR2 SMNVEV come from the germline V gene (reference sequence). The V end was cut by 6 bases, the J end by 1 base, with 12 bases between. Written as DNA, the CDR3 is TGTGCCAGCAGCCTGGACTACCAGAACACCGGGGAGCTGTTTTTT. This gives the protein CASSLDYQNTGELFF.